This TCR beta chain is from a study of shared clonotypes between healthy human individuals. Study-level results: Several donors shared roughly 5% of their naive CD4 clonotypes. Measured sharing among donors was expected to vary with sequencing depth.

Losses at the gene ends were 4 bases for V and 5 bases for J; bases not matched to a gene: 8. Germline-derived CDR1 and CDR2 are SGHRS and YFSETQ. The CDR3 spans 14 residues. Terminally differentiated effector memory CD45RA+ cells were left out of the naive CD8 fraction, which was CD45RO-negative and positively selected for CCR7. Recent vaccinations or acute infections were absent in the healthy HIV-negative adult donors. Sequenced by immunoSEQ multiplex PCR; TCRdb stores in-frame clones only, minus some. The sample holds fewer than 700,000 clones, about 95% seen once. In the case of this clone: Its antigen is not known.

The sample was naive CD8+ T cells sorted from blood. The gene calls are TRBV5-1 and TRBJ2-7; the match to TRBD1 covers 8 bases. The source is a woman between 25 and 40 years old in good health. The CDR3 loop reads CASSPRQGPHEQYF. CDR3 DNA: TGCGCCAGCAGCCCGCGACAGGGGCCCCACGAGCAGTACTTC.